The source of this T cell receptor (beta chain) is a study of T-cell memory formation after mild COVID-19 (dated by TCRdb to the early 2020s). For context, the study as a whole: Most TCR sequence clusters were specific to one of the two donors. In a couple of donors, T-cell clones that expanded and contracted after mild COVID-19 were tracked by sequencing TCRalpha and TCRbeta repertoires over time. The cohort comprised two young, previously healthy adult volunteers, one female and one male. The investigation overall reported the following: The study covered only a couple of mild cases, and larger cohorts including severe cases with pre-infection samples were considered necessary. Clones contracting from day 15 to 85 had balanced CD4/CD8 phenotypes, while a second wave expanding from day 15 to 37 was biased towards CD4+. The second-wave clones that peaked on day 37 were not confirmed to be SARS-CoV-2 specific. Contracting CD4+ clones were located mainly in the CM and EM memory subsets, whereas CD8+ clones were found to be enriched in EMRA. Some responding clones were found in pre-infection memory, which suggests that pre-existing cross-reactive memory T cells took part in the SARS-CoV-2 response.

For this chain, trimming is 6 bases at the V end and 4 bases at the J end, and the number of junction bases without a gene match is 8. The germline V gene sets CDR1 to MNHEY and CDR2 to SVGEGT. From the cysteine through the phenylalanine, the CDR3 covers 16 amino acids. This entry keeps only the CDR3 DNA: 48 bases, framed from base 1. The instrument was an Illumina NovaSeq 6000. TCRalpha and TCRbeta cDNA libraries were constructed by 5'RACE with constant-segment primers, with sample barcodes and unique molecular identifiers being introduced. RNA was extracted from every sample with Trizol reagent. Library amplification was performed in two PCR steps, and a second sample barcode and Illumina TruSeq adapters were introduced in the second step. Sequencing of the libraries was done on an Illumina NovaSeq, producing 2 x 150 bp paired-end reads. Turning to the authors' computational methods: The reads were demultiplexed and collapsed into UMI-guided consensus sequences using migec v1.2.7. Using mixcr v2.1.11, UMI consensuses were aligned to TRA and TRB V and J templates and then assembled into clonotypes. A clonotype was counted as expanded or contracted only when both edgeR and NoisET called the clonotype significant, with the noise models trained on biological replicates. edgeR calls used a false discovery rate-adjusted p below 0.01 and a log2 fold-change threshold of 1. As an exploratory analysis of dynamics, PCA with hierarchical clustering was applied to max-normalized trajectories of the 1000 most abundant clonotypes. Each responding clone was given a CD4 or CD8 phenotype based on the CD4+ and CD8+ repertoires, which had been sequenced separately. TCRdb trimmed the raw reads at Q25, called clones with MiXCR and kept productive beta chains. Identical CDR3 protein sequences are pooled into one entry, listed with their most common genes and DNA. The V and J calls follow TCRdb's processing rather than the paper's. This sample comprises about 290,000 distinct CDR3 sequences, under 20% of them detected only once. The top ten clonotypes cover 20% to 25% of the sample.

Ficoll-Paque density gradient centrifugation was used to isolate PBMCs. On this clonotype: Its binding antigen is unknown. Base qualities are not at hand, and no much larger clone is one base apart.

The sequenced material came from PBMCs or a T cell subset sorted from them (not recorded which). The receptor chain draws on TRBV6-2 or TRBV6-3 and TRBJ2-6, with 8 bases in between that match TRBD1. This receptor was taken from a man aged 18 to 35 who had mild COVID-19 (a few samples of this study predate the infection). The sample titles of this study are shuffled in the database, so cell type and time point are left out; the donor was told from shared clones. CDR3 loop: CASRLTGAAGANVLTF. In nucleotide form, the sequence is TGTGCCAGCAGACTGACAGGGGCGGCAGGGGCCAACGTCCTGACTTTC.